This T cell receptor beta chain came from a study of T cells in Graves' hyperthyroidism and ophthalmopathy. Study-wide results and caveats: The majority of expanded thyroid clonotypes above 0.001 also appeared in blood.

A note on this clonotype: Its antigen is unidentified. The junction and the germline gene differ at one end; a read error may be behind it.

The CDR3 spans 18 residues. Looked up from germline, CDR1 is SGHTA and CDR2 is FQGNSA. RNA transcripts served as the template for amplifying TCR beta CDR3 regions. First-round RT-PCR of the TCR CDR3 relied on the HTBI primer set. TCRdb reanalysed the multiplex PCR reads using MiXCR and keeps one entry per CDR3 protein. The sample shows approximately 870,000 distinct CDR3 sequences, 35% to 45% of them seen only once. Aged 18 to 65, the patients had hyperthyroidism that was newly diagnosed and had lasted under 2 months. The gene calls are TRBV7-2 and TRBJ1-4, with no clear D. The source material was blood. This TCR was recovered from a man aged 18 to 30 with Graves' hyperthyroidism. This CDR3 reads CASSFRPSWQSTNEKPFF. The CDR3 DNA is TGTGCCAGCAGCTTTCGCCCCTCGTGGCAGTCAACTAATGAAAAACCGTTTTTT.